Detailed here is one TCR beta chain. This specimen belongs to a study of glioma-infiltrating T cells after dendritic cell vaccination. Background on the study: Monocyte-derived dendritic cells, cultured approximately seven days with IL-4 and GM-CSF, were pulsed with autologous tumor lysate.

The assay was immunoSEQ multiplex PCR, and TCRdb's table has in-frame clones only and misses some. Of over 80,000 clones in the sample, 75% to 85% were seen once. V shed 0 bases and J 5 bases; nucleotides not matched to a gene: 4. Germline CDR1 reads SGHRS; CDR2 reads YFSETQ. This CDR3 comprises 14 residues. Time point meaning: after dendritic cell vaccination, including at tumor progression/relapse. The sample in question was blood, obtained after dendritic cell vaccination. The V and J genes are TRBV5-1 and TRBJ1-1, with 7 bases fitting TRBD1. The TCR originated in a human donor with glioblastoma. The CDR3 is CASSLGQQGTEAFF. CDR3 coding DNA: TGCGCCAGCAGCTTGGGACAACAGGGGACTGAAGCTTTCTTT.